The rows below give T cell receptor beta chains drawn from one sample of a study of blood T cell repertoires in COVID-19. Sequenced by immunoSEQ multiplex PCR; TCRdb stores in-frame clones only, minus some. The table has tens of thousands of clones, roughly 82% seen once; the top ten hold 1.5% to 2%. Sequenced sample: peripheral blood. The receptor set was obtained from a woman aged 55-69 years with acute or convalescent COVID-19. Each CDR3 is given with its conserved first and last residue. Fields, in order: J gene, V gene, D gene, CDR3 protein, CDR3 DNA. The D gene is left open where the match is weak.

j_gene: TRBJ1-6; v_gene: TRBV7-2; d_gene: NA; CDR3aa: CASSKRGGSYNSPLHF; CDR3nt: TGTGCCAGCAGCAAAAGGGGGGGTTCCTATAATTCACCCCTCCACTTT
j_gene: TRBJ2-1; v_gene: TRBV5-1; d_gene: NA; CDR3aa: CASSFAEGINEQFF; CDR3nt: TGCGCCAGCAGCTTTGCGGAGGGTATCAATGAGCAGTTCTTC
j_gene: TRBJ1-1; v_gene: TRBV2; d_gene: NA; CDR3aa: CASSPEQGRGTEAFF; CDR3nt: TGTGCCAGCAGCCCCGAACAGGGAAGGGGCACTGAAGCTTTCTTT
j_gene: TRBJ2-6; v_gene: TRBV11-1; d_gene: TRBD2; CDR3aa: CASSRTSGDGANVLTF; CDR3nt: TGTGCCAGCAGCCGGACTAGCGGGGATGGGGCCAACGTCCTGACTTTC
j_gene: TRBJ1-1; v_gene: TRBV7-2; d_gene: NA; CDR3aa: CASSGDKNTEAFF; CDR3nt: TGTGCCAGCAGCGGGGACAAGAACACTGAAGCTTTCTTT
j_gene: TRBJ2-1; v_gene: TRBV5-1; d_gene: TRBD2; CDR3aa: CASSFDVREGNPRFF; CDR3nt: TGCGCCAGCAGCTTTGACGTCCGGGAGGGAAACCCGCGGTTCTTC
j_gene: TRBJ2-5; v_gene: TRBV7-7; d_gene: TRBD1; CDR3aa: CASSLRQGMGETQYF; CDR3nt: TGTGCCAGCAGCCTCAGACAGGGGATGGGAGAGACCCAGTACTTC
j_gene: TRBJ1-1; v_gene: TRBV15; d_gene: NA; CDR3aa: CATSMTENTEAFF; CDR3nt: TGTGCCACCAGCATGACAGAGAACACTGAAGCTTTCTTT
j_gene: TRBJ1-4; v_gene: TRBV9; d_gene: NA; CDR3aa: CASSVGQRSNEKLFF; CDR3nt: TGTGCCAGCAGCGTAGGACAGCGAAGTAATGAAAAACTGTTTTTT
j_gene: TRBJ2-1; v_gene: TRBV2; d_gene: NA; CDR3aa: CASSIFDRNEQFF; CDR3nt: TGTGCCAGCTCTATTTTCGACAGGAATGAGCAGTTCTTC
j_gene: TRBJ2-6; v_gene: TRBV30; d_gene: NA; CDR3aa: CAWIPGTRPSGANVLTF; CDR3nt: TGTGCCTGGATTCCCGGGACACGTCCCTCTGGGGCCAACGTCCTGACTTTC
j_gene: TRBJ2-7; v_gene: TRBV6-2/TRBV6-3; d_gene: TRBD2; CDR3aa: CASSRAGELYEQYF; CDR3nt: TGTGCCAGCAGCCGAGCGGGAGAACTCTACGAGCAGTACTTC
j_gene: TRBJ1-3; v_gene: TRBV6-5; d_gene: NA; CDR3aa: CASGGGSGNTIYF; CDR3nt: TGTGCCAGCGGGGGAGGATCTGGAAACACCATATATTTT
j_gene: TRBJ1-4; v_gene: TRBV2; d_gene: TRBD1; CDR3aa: CASRGQLKLFF; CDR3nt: TGTGCCAGCAGGGGACAGCTAAAACTGTTTTTT
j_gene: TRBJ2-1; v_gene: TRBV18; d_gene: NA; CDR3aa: CASSPSRTRVLAQDEQFF; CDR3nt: TGTGCCAGCTCACCATCTCGAACAAGGGTTCTTGCACAGGATGAGCAGTTCTTC
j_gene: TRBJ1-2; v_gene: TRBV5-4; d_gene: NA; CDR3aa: CASSLVTAINYGYTF; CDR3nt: TGTGCCAGCAGCTTGGTAACAGCAATTAACTATGGCTACACCTTC
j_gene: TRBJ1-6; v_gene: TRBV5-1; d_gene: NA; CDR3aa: CASSLMTGDNSPLHF; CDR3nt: TGCGCCAGCAGCTTAATGACAGGAGATAATTCACCCCTCCACTTT
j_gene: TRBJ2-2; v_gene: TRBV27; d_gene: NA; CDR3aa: CASSFLGLTSNTGELFF; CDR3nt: TGTGCCAGCAGTTTCCTGGGCCTAACTTCGAACACCGGGGAGCTGTTTTTT
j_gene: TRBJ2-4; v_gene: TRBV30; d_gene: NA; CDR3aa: CAWRGEGRGNIQYF; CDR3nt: TGTGCCTGGAGAGGCGAGGGGAGGGGGAACATTCAGTACTTC
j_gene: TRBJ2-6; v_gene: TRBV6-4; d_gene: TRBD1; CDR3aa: CARRSTRGRGANVLTF; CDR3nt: TGTGCCAGAAGATCAACCAGGGGGCGTGGGGCCAACGTCCTGACTTTC
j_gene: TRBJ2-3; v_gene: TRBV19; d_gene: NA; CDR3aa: CASSSGEKITDTQYF; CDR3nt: TGTGCCAGTAGTTCGGGGGAAAAAATCACAGATACGCAGTATTTT
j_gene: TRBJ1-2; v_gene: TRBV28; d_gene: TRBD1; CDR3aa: CASSLPGGANYGYTF; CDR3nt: TGTGCCAGCAGTCTACCAGGGGGCGCGAACTATGGCTACACCTTC
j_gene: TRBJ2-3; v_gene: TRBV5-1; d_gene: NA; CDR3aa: CASSNQVTDTQYF; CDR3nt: TGCGCCAGCAGTAACCAGGTCACAGATACGCAGTATTTT
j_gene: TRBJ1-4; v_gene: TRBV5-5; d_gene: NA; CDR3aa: CASSYQTETNEKLFF; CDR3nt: TGTGCCAGCAGCTACCAGACAGAGACCAATGAAAAACTGTTTTTT
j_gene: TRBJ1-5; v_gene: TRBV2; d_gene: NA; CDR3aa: CASSEALQGSQPQHF; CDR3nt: TGTGCCAGCAGTGAAGCCCTACAGGGTTCCCAGCCCCAGCATTTT
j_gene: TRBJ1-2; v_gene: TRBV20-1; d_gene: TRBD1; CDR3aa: CSASRGTGAYGYTF; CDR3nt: TGCAGTGCTAGTCGTGGGACAGGGGCGTATGGCTACACCTTC